This T cell receptor (beta chain) was captured by sequencing in a study of shared clonotypes between healthy human individuals. Study outcomes and limitations: Genetic and exposure-history diversity was limited by the small donor number.

The V gene's germline CDR1 is SEHNR and CDR2 FQNEAQ (reference sequence). The CDR3 loop spans 15 amino acids. Trimming pared 2 bases from V and 5 bases from J, leaving 13 bases between. About this clone itself: The antigen is undetermined.

Sequencing used immunoSEQ multiplex PCR; TCRdb keeps in-frame clones, though not all of them. The data contain 2 million to 2.5 million clones, more than 85% of them singletons. The receptor comes from a young man in good health. Some clones in this sample may be carry-over from other donors' samples. Sequencing was carried out using naive CD4+ T cells from PBMCs. The subset was: CD45RA+ positively selected. The V call is TRBV7-9, the J call TRBJ1-5; unclear D gene. The CDR3 DNA reads as TGTGCCAGCAGCTTAAATGGAAGCCCTCATCAGCCCCAGCATTTT. It specifies CASSLNGSPHQPQHF.